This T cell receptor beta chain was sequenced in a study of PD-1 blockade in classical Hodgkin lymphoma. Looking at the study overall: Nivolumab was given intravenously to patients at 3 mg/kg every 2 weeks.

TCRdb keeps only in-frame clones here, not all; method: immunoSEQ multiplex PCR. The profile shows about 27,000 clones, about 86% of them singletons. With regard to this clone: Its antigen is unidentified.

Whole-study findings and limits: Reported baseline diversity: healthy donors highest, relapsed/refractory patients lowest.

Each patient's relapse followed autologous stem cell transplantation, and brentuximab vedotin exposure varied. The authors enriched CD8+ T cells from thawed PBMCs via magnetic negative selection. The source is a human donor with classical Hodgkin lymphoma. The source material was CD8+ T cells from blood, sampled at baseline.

The CDR3 reads CASSVDPAGVEETQYF. The CDR3, as DNA: TGTGCCAGCAGCGTAGACCCAGCGGGAGTTGAAGAGACCCAGTACTTC. This sequence joins TRBV9 and TRBJ2-5; 8 positions match TRBD2. V lost 0 bases, J lost 3 bases, and 7 bases stayed unmatched. This CDR3 contains 16 residues. CDR1 SGDLS and CDR2 YYNGEE come from the germline V gene.